Below, 11 T cell receptor beta chains from the same sample are listed, as sequenced in a study of T-cell memory formation after mild COVID-19. TCRdb fed the 5' RACE reads into MiXCR, producing one record per CDR3 protein. The sample has about 81,000 distinct CDR3 sequences; about 23% are singletons. The sample was PBMCs or a T cell subset sorted from them (not recorded which). The receptor source for this set is a man aged 18 to 30 who had mild COVID-19 (a few samples of this study predate the infection). Cell type and time point are not known.

CDR3 coding DNA: TGTGCCAGCTCACCGGGGACAGGGATCTATGGCTACACCTTC. This gives the protein CASSPGTGIYGYTF. This chain links TRBV18 with TRBJ1-2, with 9 bases lining up with TRBD1. Germline V gene data show CDR1 as KGHSH and CDR2 as LQKENI. The CDR3 is made up of 14 amino acids. V was clipped by 3 bases and J by 4 bases; unmatched bases: 3.

The CDR3 spells CASSSRDRGLGLTDTQYF. The CDR3 DNA reads as TGTGCCAGCAGCTCCCGGGACAGGGGGCTCGGATTGACAGATACGCAGTATTTT. This chain links TRBV7-2 with TRBJ2-3; 12 positions match TRBD1. V was pared by 4 bases and J by 3 bases, with 11 bases of the junction left unmatched. Germline values: CDR1 SGHTA, CDR2 FQGNSA. The CDR3 length is 18 residues.

This rearrangement joins TRBV18 to TRBJ1-2; 7 positions agree with TRBD1. The CDR3 is 15 residues long. Germline V lookup: CDR1 KGHSH, CDR2 LQKENI. The trim removed 10 bases at V and 4 bases at J, leaving 15 bases unmatched. Here the CDR3 DNA reads TGTGCCACAAACCGTGACAGGGATTCCTTCTATGGCTACACCTTC. As protein: CATNRDRDSFYGYTF.

The J gene is TRBJ1-5, the V gene TRBV27; D is undetermined. Germline assignment: CDR1 MNHEY and CDR2 SMNVEV (reference sequence). The CDR3 sequence is 16 residues long. Between the trimmed V and J ends, which lost 6 bases and 3 bases, there was a span of 18 bases. CDR3 DNA sequence: TGTGCCAGCAGCACCCTTCCCCGGGCCCCCAATCAGCCCCAGCATTTT. Encoded protein: CASSTLPRAPNQPQHF.

This clonotype was counted many times. J is TRBJ1-1 and V is TRBV5-4, with 7 bases lining up with TRBD1. The CDR3 is made up of 13 amino acids. Germline trimming cut 4 bases from V and 2 bases from J; bases unmatched to any gene: 2. Germline V CDR1 and CDR2: SGHNT, YYREEE (reference sequence). This chain's CDR3 is CASSRQGNTEAFF. CDR3 coding DNA: TGTGCCAGCAGCAGACAGGGAAACACTGAAGCTTTCTTT.

The chain employs TRBV4-3 and TRBJ1-6; D is unresolved. Trimming took off 1 base at V and 7 bases at J, with 11 bases between the two ends. This CDR3 is built from 15 residues. Germline-derived CDR1 and CDR2 are LGHNA and YSLEER. The CDR3, as DNA: TGCGCCAGCAGCCAAGGTTCTCACAGAAATTCACCCCTCCACTTT. This encodes CASSQGSHRNSPLHF.

This sequence joins TRBV4-2 and TRBJ1-3, with 7 bases matching TRBD1. The CDR3 length is 17 residues. The germline V gene has CDR1 LGHNA and CDR2 YNFKEQ. After removal of 0 bases from V and 2 bases from J, the junction contained 7 bases not matched to a gene. The DNA of the CDR3 is TGTGCCAGCAGCCAAGATGACAGGGCTTTCGCTGGAAACACCATATATTTT. Protein sequence: CASSQDDRAFAGNTIYF.

The chain links TRBV4-1 to TRBJ1-5, with D perhaps TRBD1 (5 bases). Germline CDR1 is MGHRA and CDR2 is YSYEKL. The CDR3 sequence is 15 residues long. The V end was cut by 4 bases, the J end by 6 bases, with 16 bases between. The CDR3 sequence: CASSRGSGGSQPQHF. CDR3 DNA: TGCGCCAGCAGCCGGGGCTCGGGGGGAAGTCAGCCCCAGCATTTT.

V gene TRBV4-1 combines with J gene TRBJ2-2, with D possibly being TRBD1 (5 bases). The CDR3 has 16 residues. Germline lookup yields CDR1 MGHRA and CDR2 YSYEKL. The V and J ends lost 4 bases and 7 bases respectively, with 19 bases between them. CDR3 loop: CASSPMGRRRVGELFF. The CDR3 DNA reads as TGCGCCAGCAGCCCCATGGGGCGGCGTAGGGTCGGGGAGCTGTTTTTT.

The chain links TRBV5-6 to TRBJ1-6, with a tentative D call TRBD1 (6 bases). V was shortened by 3 bases and J by 14 bases, with 12 bases between the two germline ends. This CDR3 has 12 amino acids. CDR1 and CDR2 from the germline V gene are SGHDT and YYEEEE. The DNA of the CDR3 is TGTGCCAGCAGCTCTTGGGGGGCTACCCTCCACTTT. This codes for CASSSWGATLHF.

V and J are TRBV12-3 or TRBV12-4 and TRBJ1-5; D is undetermined. This CDR3 comprises 15 residues. V lost 7 bases to trimming and J lost 2 bases, with 15 bases between them. CDR3 protein: CASTKEVFGNQPQHF. The CDR3 coding sequence is TGTGCCAGCACTAAAGAAGTTTTTGGCAATCAGCCCCAGCATTTT.